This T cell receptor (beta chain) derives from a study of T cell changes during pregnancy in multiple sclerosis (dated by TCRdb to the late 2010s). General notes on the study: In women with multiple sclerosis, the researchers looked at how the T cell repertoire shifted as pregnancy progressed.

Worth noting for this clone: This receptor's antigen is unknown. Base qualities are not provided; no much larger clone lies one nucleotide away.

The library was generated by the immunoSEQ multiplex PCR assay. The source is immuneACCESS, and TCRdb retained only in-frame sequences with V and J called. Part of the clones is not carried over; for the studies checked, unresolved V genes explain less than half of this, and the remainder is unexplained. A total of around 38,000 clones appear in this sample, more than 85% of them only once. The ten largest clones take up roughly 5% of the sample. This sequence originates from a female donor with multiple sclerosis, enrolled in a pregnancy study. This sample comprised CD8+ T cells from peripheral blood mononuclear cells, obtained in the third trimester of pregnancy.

The nucleotide sequence reads as follows: TGTGCCAGCAGTTCCGCCTTAGGGGGTTACAATGAGCAGTTCTTC. The resulting protein is CASSSALGGYNEQFF. The chain joins TRBV27 to TRBJ2-1; the D region possibly corresponds to TRBD1 (6 bases align). CDR1 and CDR2 were assigned from the germline V gene (reference sequence) as MNHEY and SMNVEV. V and J lose 4 bases and 4 bases, and a span of 14 bases separates them. Measured from the cysteine to the phenylalanine, the CDR3 is 15 residues long. The read is trimmed to its CDR3 DNA, 45 bases read in frame from base 1.